This T cell receptor (beta chain) was sequenced in a study of T cells in Graves' hyperthyroidism and ophthalmopathy. General study results and limits: Most thyroid clonotypes with frequency above 0.001 were detected in blood.

The source material, RNA transcripts, was used to amplify TCR beta CDR3 regions. The primer set for the first-round RT-PCR of the TCR CDR3 was HTBI. MiXCR, run by TCRdb on the multiplex PCR reads, gives a single entry per CDR3 protein. The sample records around 500,000 distinct CDR3 sequences, about 20% being singletons. A patient was excluded if there was uncontrolled infection, other autoimmune disease, pregnancy or lactation. Diagnosis rested on symptoms, serum thyroxine and TRAb, thyroid ultrasound, and orbital computed tomography. The V gene lost 4 bases and the J gene lost 5 bases, with 13 bases spanning the gap. The CDR3 is 14 residues long. CDR1 is SGDLS and CDR2 is YYNGEE in the germline V gene. This clonotype turned up a few times. Its antigen is as yet unknown.

V is TRBV9 and J is TRBJ2-1; no definite D call. The clonotype originates from a woman in her 70s with Graves' ophthalmopathy. The sequenced sample consisted of blood. The CDR3 region is CASSLWTVDNEQFF. The CDR3 DNA sequence: TGTGCCAGCAGCCTTTGGACGGTAGACAATGAGCAGTTCTTC.